The source of this T cell receptor beta chain is a study of T cell repertoires in cytomegalovirus infection. Across the study: CMV infection together with matching HLA type was indicated by public TCR beta signatures.

General study findings and limits: In two of eight donors, the top clonotype was HLA-C-restricted CMV-specific.

The CDR3 is made up of 16 amino acids. Germline V gene lookup returns CDR1 MDHEN and CDR2 SYDVKM. With 8 bases removed from V and 2 bases from J, the gap between germline ends came to 20 bases. On this clonotype itself: Its antigen is still unknown. A much larger clonotype is one base distant, so this may be a read error.

TCRdb analysed the reads with MiXCR anew, one entry per CDR3 protein. The table includes 250,000 to 300,000 distinct CDR3 sequences, about a sixth detected once. Sequencing was done on a sample of CD8+ T cells from PBMCs. The source is a human donor in good health (CMV status not recorded). Some clones in this sample may be carry-over from other donors' samples. The chain joins TRBV28 to TRBJ2-3; D is undetermined. DNA for the CDR3: TGTGCCAGCCGCCCGGGCCAGAGGAAATACACAGATACGCAGTATTTT. Encoded protein: CASRPGQRKYTDTQYF.